Sequencing of this TCR beta chain was carried out in a study of blood T cell repertoires in COVID-19. This table comes from immunoSEQ multiplex PCR, and its TCRdb copy is limited to in-frame clones, with some not included. The data contain about 240,000 clones, roughly 91% of them singletons. Trimming pared 3 bases from V and 6 bases from J, leaving 18 bases between. The CDR3 has 15 residues. Germline V gene sequence: CDR1 KGHSH, CDR2 LQKENI. This clone showed up just once. The sequence was obtained from a woman in her thirties who had recovered from COVID-19. The chain links TRBV18 to TRBJ2-7; maybe TRBD2 (6 bases). Material for sequencing was PBMCs or T cells enriched from blood (not recorded which). DNA of the CDR3: TGTGCCAGCTCACCGGTCATAATTATGGGGGGCGAGCAGTACTTC. Protein: CASSPVIIMGGEQYF.